This TCR beta chain was obtained from a study of blood T cell repertoires in COVID-19. Turning to the study itself: PBMCs, B-cell-depleted T cells, or T cells were the source of the cDNA or gDNA that made up the material.

TCRdb's table, derived via immunoSEQ multiplex PCR, lists solely in-frame clones and lacks some. The top ten hold less than 2% of the sample, which has roughly 300,000 clones, 89% seen once. The J segment lost 8 bases and the V segment lost 4 bases, leaving 9 bases of the junction unmatched. Germline V gene data show CDR1 as SGHRS and CDR2 as YFSETQ. The CDR3 length is 14 residues. The J gene is TRBJ1-2, the V gene TRBV5-1, with 9 bases identical to TRBD1. The source of this sequence is a woman in her twenties or thirties with COVID-19, enrolled during active disease. What was sequenced was peripheral blood. This CDR3 reads CASSPLQGAGGYTF. The CDR3 DNA reads TGCGCCAGCAGCCCTTTACAGGGGGCAGGCGGCTACACCTTC. Complete variable domain (other parts from reference TRBV5-1 and TRBJ1-2): KAGVTQTPRYLIKTRGQQVTLSCSPISGHRSVSWYQQTPGQGLQFLFEYFSETQRNKGNFPGRFSGRQFSNSRSEMNVSTLELGDSALYLCASSPLQGAGGYTFGSGTRLTVV.